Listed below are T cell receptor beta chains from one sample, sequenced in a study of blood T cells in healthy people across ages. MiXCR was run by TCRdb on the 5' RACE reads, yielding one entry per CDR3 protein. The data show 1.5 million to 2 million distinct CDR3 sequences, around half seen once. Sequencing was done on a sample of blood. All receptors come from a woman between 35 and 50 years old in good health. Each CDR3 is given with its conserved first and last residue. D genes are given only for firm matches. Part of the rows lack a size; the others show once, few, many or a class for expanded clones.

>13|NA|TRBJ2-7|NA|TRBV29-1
CSVEDVRGPEQYF
TGCAGCGTTGAAGACGTTCGGGGGCCCGAGCAGTACTTC
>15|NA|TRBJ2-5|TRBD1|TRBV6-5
CASRGDRGQQETQYF
TGTGCCAGCAGAGGGGACAGGGGCCAACAAGAGACCCAGTACTTC
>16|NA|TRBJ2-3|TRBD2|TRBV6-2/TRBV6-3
CASSLPTSGGSDTQYF
TGTGCCAGCAGTTTGCCCACTAGCGGGGGATCAGATACGCAGTATTTT
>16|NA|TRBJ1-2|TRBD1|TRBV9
CASSTRPGTGLYGYTF
TGTGCCAGCAGCACTCGTCCCGGGACAGGACTCTATGGCTACACCTTC
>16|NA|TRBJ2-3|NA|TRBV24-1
CATSDYGLSPTDTQYF
TGTGCCACCAGTGATTATGGTCTCAGTCCGACAGATACGCAGTATTTT
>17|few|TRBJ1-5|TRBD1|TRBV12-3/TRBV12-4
CASSFLGTGYSNQPQHF
TGTGCCAGCAGTTTTTTAGGGACAGGCTATAGCAATCAGCCCCAGCATTTT
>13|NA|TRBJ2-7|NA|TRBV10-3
CAVSQDTGDEQYF
TGTGCCGTCAGCCAGGACACAGGCGACGAGCAGTACTTC
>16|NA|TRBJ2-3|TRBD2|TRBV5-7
CASSLGGLANTDTQYF
TGTGCCAGCAGCTTGGGGGGACTAGCGAACACAGATACGCAGTATTTT
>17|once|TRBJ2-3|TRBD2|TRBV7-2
CASSLDPLAGGTDTQYF
TGTGCCAGCAGCTTAGATCCTCTGGCGGGGGGCACAGATACGCAGTATTTT
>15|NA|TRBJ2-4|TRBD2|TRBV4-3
CASSPSGVKENIQYF
TGCGCCAGCAGCCCAAGCGGGGTAAAGGAAAACATTCAGTACTTC
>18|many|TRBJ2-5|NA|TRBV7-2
CASSLAIGATPLRETQYF
TGTGCCAGCAGCTTAGCGATTGGAGCGACACCGCTGAGAGAGACCCAGTACTTC
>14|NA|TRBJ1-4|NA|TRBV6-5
CASRRDRANEKLFF
TGTGCCAGCAGGCGCGACAGAGCCAATGAAAAACTGTTTTTT
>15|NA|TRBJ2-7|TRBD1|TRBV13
CASRTTGGVKAEQYF
TGTGCCAGCAGGACTACAGGGGGCGTAAAGGCCGAGCAGTACTTC
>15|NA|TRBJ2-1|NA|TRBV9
CASSATGPSYNEQFF
TGTGCCAGCAGCGCGACTGGACCCTCCTACAATGAGCAGTTCTTC
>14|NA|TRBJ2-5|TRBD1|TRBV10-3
CAISEGQGGETQYF
TGTGCCATCAGTGAGGGACAGGGGGGAGAGACCCAGTACTTC
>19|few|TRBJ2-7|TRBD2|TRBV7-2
CASSTPFGTSGGNSYEQYF
TGTGCCAGCAGCACCCCCTTCGGGACTAGCGGGGGGAACTCCTACGAGCAGTACTTC